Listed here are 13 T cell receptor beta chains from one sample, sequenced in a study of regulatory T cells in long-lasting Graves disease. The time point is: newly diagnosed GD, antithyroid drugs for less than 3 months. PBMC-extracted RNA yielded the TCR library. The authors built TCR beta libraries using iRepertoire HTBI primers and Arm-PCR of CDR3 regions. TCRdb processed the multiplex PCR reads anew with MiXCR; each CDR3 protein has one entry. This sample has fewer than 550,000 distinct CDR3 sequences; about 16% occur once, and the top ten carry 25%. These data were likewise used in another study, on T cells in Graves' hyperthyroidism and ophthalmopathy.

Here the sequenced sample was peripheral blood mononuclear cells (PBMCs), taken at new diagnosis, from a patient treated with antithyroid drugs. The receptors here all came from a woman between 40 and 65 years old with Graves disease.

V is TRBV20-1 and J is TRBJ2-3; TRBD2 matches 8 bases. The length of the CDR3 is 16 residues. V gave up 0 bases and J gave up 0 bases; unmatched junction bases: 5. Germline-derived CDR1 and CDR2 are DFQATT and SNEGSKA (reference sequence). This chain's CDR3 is CSARDRTSQSTDTQYF. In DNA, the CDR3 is TGCAGTGCTAGAGATCGGACTAGCCAGAGCACAGATACGCAGTATTTT.

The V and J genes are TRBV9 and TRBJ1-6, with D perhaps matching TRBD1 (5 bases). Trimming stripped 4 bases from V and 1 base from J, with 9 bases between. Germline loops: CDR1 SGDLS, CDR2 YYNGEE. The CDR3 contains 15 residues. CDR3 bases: TGTGCCAGCAGCTCCCAGGGTTCCTATAATTCACCCCTCCACTTT. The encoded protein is CASSSQGSYNSPLHF.

The CDR3 region has the DNA TGTGCCACCAGCAGAGAATCTCTAGAGTCCTACAATGAGCAGTTCTTC. Its translation is CATSRESLESYNEQFF. This chain joins TRBV15 and TRBJ2-1; D uncertain. The CDR3 totals 16 residues. Germline V lookup: CDR1 LNHNV, CDR2 YYDKDF (reference sequence). V was pared by 0 bases and J by 1 base, with 10 bases between.

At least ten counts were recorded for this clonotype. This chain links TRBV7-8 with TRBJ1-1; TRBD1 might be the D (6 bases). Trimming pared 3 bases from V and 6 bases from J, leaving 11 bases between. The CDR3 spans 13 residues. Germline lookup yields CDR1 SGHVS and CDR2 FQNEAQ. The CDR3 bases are TGTGCCAGCAGCTTTAGGGGGGGATCTGAAGCTTTCTTT. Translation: CASSFRGGSEAFF. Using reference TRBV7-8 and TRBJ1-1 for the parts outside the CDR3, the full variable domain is GAGVSQSPRYKVAKRGQDVALRCDPISGHVSLFWYQQALGQGPEFLTYFQNEAQLDKSGLPSDRFFAERPEGSVSTLKIQRTQQEDSAVYLCASSFRGGSEAFFGQGTRLTVV.

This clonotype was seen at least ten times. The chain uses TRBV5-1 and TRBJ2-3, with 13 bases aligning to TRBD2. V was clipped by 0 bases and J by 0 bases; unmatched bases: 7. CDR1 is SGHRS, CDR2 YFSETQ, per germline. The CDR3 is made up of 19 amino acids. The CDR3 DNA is TGCGCCAGCAGCTTGGGCCTCGGGACTAGCGGGGCCAGCACAGATACGCAGTATTTT. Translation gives CASSLGLGTSGASTDTQYF.

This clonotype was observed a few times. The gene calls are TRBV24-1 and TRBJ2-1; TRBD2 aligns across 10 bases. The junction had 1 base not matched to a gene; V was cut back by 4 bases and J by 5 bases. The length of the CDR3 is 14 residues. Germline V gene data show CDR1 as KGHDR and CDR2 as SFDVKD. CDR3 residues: CATSDLAGDNEQFF. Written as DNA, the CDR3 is TGTGCCACCAGTGACCTAGCGGGGGACAATGAGCAGTTCTTC.

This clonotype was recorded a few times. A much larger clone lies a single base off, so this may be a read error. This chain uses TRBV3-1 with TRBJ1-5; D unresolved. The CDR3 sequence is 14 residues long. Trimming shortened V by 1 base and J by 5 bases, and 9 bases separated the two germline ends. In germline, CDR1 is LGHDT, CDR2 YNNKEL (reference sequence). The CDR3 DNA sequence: TGTGCCAGCAGCCAAGTCGCGGCAGATCAGCCCCAGCATTTT. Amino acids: CASSQVAADQPQHF.

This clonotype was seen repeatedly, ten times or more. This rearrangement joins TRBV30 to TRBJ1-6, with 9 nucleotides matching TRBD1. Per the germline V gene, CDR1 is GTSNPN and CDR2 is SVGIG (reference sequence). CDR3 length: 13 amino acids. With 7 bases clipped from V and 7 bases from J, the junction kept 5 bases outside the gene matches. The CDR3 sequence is CAYQTGGNSPLHF. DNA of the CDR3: TGTGCCTACCAGACAGGGGGGAATTCACCCCTCCACTTT. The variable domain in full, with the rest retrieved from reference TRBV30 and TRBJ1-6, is SQTIHQWPATLVQPVGSPLSLECTVEGTSNPNLYWYRQAAGRGLQLLFYSVGIGQISSEVPQNLSASRPQDRQFILSSKKLLLSDSGFYLCAYQTGGNSPLHFGNGTRLTVT.

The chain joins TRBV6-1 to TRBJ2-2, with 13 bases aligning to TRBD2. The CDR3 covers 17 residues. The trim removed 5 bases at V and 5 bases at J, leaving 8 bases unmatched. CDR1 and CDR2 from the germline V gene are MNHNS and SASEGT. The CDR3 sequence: CASSLLAGGLSTGELFF. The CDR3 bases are TGTGCCAGCAGTCTACTAGCGGGGGGGTTATCTACCGGGGAGCTGTTTTTT.

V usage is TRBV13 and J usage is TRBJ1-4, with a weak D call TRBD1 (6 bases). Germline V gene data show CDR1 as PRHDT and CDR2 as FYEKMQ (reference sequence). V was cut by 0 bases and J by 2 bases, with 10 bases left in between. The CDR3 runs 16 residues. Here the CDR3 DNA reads TGTGCCAGCAGCTTAGGACAGGGCGTCACTAATGAAAAACTGTTTTTT. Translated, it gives CASSLGQGVTNEKLFF.

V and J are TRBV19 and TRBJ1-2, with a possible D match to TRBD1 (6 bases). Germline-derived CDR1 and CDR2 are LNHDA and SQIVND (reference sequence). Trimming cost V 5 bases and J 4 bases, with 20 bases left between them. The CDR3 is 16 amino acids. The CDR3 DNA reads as TGTGCCAGTAGTTCAACGAACAGGGTAGAGGCCTATGGCTACACCTTC. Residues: CASSSTNRVEAYGYTF.

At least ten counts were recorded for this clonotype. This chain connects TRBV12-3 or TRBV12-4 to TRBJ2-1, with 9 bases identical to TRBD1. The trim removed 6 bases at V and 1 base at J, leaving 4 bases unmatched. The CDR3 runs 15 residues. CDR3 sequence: CASRPGQGSYNEQFF. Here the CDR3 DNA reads TGTGCCAGCAGACCGGGACAGGGATCCTACAATGAGCAGTTCTTC.

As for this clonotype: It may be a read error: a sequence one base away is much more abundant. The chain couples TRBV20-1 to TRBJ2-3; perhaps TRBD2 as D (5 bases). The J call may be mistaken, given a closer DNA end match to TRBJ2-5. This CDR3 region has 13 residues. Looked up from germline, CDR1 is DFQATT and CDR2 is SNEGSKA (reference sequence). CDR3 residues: CSAARTAQGTQYF. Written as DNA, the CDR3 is TGCAGTGCCGCCAGGACTGCACAAGGGACCCAGTACTTC.